One sample yielded the 32 T cell receptor beta chains listed below, sequenced in a study of T-cell memory formation after mild COVID-19 (dated by TCRdb to the early 2020s). Library creation used 5' RACE. The sequencing machine was an Illumina NovaSeq 6000. TCRdb itself trimmed the public reads at Q25 with fastp, ran MiXCR and retained productive beta chains. Entries are consolidated by CDR3 protein sequence, retaining the most common genes and DNA. The sample table shows 450,000 to 700,000 distinct CDR3 sequences, and about 20% are seen once. The biggest ten clones account for around 13% of the sample. The sample taken for sequencing was PBMCs or a T cell subset sorted from them (not recorded which). Every receptor here comes from an adult woman who had mild COVID-19 (a few samples of this study predate the infection). The sample titles of this study are shuffled in the database, so cell type and time point are left out; the donor was told from shared clones.

This clonotype appeared a few times. V is TRBV4-1 and J is TRBJ1-3, with 7 bases matching TRBD1. The CDR3 is made up of 17 amino acids. Trimming took 4 bases from V and 2 from J; bases not matched to a gene: 11. CDR1 is MGHRA and CDR2 is YSYEKL in the germline V gene. The CDR3: CASSRDRQGPTGNTIYF. The CDR3 nucleotides are TGCGCCAGCAGCCGCGACCGACAGGGCCCCACTGGAAACACCATATATTTT.

The V call is TRBV9, the J call TRBJ1-1, with D possibly matching TRBD1 (6 bases). Germline V lookup: CDR1 SGDLS, CDR2 YYNGEE. This CDR3 contains 15 residues. V lost 2 bases and J lost 0, with 11 bases in between. In DNA form, the CDR3 reads TGTGCCAGCAGCGTCGGGGGCCCCATGAACACTGAAGCTTTCTTT. As protein: CASSVGGPMNTEAFF. Variable domain in full (rest from reference TRBV9 and TRBJ1-1): DSGVTQTPKHLITATGQRVTLRCSPRSGDLSVYWYQQSLDQGLQFLIQYYNGEERAKGNILERFSAQQFPDLHSELNLSSLELGDSALYFCASSVGGPMNTEAFFGQGTRLTVV.

This clonotype has more than one count but fewer than ten. The rearrangement uses TRBV11-2 and TRBJ2-7; D gene unclear. The V gene's germline CDR1 is SGHAT and CDR2 FQNNGV. There are 12 residues in the CDR3. The V end was cut by 0 bases, the J end by 4 bases, with 4 bases between. Here the CDR3 DNA reads TGTGCCAGCAGCTTAGAAAATTACGAGCAGTACTTC. Translation gives CASSLENYEQYF.

The chain carries TRBV5-5 and TRBJ2-6; D is ambiguous. The germline V gene has CDR1 SGHKS and CDR2 YYEKEE (reference sequence). There are 15 residues in the CDR3. Trimming left V 0 bases short and J 2 bases short, with 6 bases between. The CDR3 DNA reads as TGTGCCAGCAGCTTGGCTCCCACTGGGGCCAACGTCCTGACTTTC. It is translated as CASSLAPTGANVLTF. The whole variable domain, filled in from reference TRBV5-5 and TRBJ2-6, reads DAGVTQSPTHLIKTRGQQVTLRCSPISGHKSVSWYQQVLGQGPQFIFQYYEKEERGRGNFPDRFSARQFPNYSSELNVNALLLGDSALYLCASSLAPTGANVLTFGAGSRLTVL.

The rearrangement joins TRBV5-1 to TRBJ2-1, with D hard to call. The V gene's germline CDR1 is SGHRS and CDR2 YFSETQ. CDR3 length: 15 residues. V lost 0 bases, J lost 3 bases, and 10 bases lay in between. The CDR3 sequence is CASSLESPRYNEQFF. The DNA of the CDR3 is TGCGCCAGCAGCTTGGAGAGTCCCCGCTACAATGAGCAGTTCTTC.

This chain links TRBV12-3 or TRBV12-4 with TRBJ2-5; 8 bases agree with TRBD1. V shed 6 bases, J shed 4 bases, and the junction held 7 bases outside the gene matches. The CDR3 extends over 14 amino acids. Here the CDR3 DNA reads TGTGCCAGCAGCAGGGGACAGGCGGGAGAGACCCAGTACTTC. Amino acids: CASSRGQAGETQYF.

This clonotype was observed a handful of times. The chain couples TRBV21-1 to TRBJ1-2; TRBD1 was called by the table and not checked on the DNA. TRBV21-1 is listed as a pseudogene. CDR3 length: 15 residues. CDR3 in amino acids: CASSNWVTGHNGYTF. The CDR3 nucleotides read TGTGCCAGCAGCAACTGGGTGACAGGACACAATGGCTACACCTTC.

The J gene is TRBJ1-5, the V gene TRBV12-3 or TRBV12-4; TRBD1 matches at 7 bases. The junction had 10 bases not matched to a gene; V was cut back by 2 bases and J by 3 bases. The CDR3 has 17 residues. Written as DNA, the CDR3 is TGTGCCAGCAGTTTAAAGTCAGGGGGATTGGACAATCAGCCCCAGCATTTT. It codes for CASSLKSGGLDNQPQHF.

This chain links TRBV9 with TRBJ2-1, with D possibly called TRBD1 or TRBD2 (7 bases each). V lost 0 bases to trimming and J lost 8 bases, with 15 bases between them. CDR3 length: 15 residues. Per the germline V gene, CDR1 is SGDLS and CDR2 is YYNGEE. CDR3 nucleotides: TGTGCCAGCAGCGTAGCAGGGGGGGTACTCGATGAGCAGTTCTTC. Translating gives CASSVAGGVLDEQFF.

This sequence joins TRBV7-2 and TRBJ2-5; D is uncertain. The CDR3 covers 15 residues. The germline gives CDR1 SGHTA, CDR2 FQGNSA. V was clipped by 5 bases and J by 5 bases, with 18 bases between them. The CDR3 region is CASSPSRARSETQYF. CDR3 DNA sequence: TGTGCCAGCAGCCCGAGTCGGGCCAGGTCTGAGACCCAGTACTTC. The full variable domain, with the rest looked up from reference TRBV7-2 and TRBJ2-5, is GAGVSQSPSNKVTEKGKDVELRCDPISGHTALYWYRQSLGQGLEFLIYFQGNSAPDKSGLPSDRFSAERTGGSVSTLTIQRTQQEDSAVYLCASSPSRARSETQYFGPGTRLLVL.

This chain links TRBV5-1 with TRBJ1-1; 8 bases align to TRBD1. CDR1 and CDR2 from the germline V gene are SGHRS and YFSETQ. The CDR3 runs 15 residues. V shed 0 bases, J shed 3 bases, and the junction held 4 bases outside the gene matches. The CDR3: CASSLAAGGHTEAFF. The CDR3 bases are TGCGCCAGCAGCTTGGCGGCAGGGGGCCACACTGAAGCTTTCTTT.

V gene TRBV5-1 combines with J gene TRBJ2-3, with D perhaps TRBD1 (6 bases). V lost 0 bases, J lost 0 bases, and 11 bases lay in between. CDR1 and CDR2 (germline): SGHRS, YFSETQ. This CDR3 contains 16 residues. The CDR3 coding sequence is TGCGCCAGCAGCTTGGGGACAGTTACTAGCACAGATACGCAGTATTTT. It specifies CASSLGTVTSTDTQYF. Together with reference TRBV5-1 and TRBJ2-3, the CDR3 gives the full variable domain: KAGVTQTPRYLIKTRGQQVTLSCSPISGHRSVSWYQQTPGQGLQFLFEYFSETQRNKGNFPGRFSGRQFSNSRSEMNVSTLELGDSALYLCASSLGTVTSTDTQYFGPGTRLTVL.

V is TRBV30 and J is TRBJ2-7; D ambiguous. Trimming pared 0 bases from V and 0 bases from J, leaving 6 bases between. The germline gives CDR1 GTSNPN, CDR2 SVGIG (reference sequence). The CDR3 has 13 amino acids. The CDR3 is CAWSVGNSYEQYF. In nucleotides, the CDR3 is TGTGCCTGGAGTGTAGGGAACTCCTACGAGCAGTACTTC. Full variable domain (missing parts from reference TRBV30 and TRBJ2-7): SQTIHQWPATLVQPVGSPLSLECTVEGTSNPNLYWYRQAAGRGLQLLFYSVGIGQISSEVPQNLSASRPQDRQFILSSKKLLLSDSGFYLCAWSVGNSYEQYFGPGTRLTVT.

The genes are TRBV29-1 and TRBJ2-2; unclear D gene. The CDR3 length is 11 residues. Trimming took 4 bases from V and 6 from J, leaving 6 bases between them. Germline-derived CDR1 and CDR2 are SQVTM and ANQGSEA. The CDR3 DNA sequence: TGCAGCGTTGGTGGTCCCGGGGAGCTGTTTTTT. This codes for CSVGGPGELFF.

This clonotype has a handful of counts. The chain links TRBV6-6 to TRBJ1-2, with 8 bases identical to TRBD1. Trimming at V came to 8 bases and at J to 1 base, leaving 9 bases not matched to a gene. CDR3 length: 15 amino acids. The germline V gene encodes CDR1 MNHNY and CDR2 SVGAGI (reference sequence). DNA for the CDR3: TGTGCCAGCGGGACCCCGGACAGGGTTAACTATGGCTACACCTTC. It translates to CASGTPDRVNYGYTF.

A single count supports this clonotype. The genes are TRBV11-3 and TRBJ2-5; TRBD2 agrees at 7 bases. This CDR3 is built from 17 residues. Losses at the gene ends were 1 base for V and 4 bases for J; bases not matched to a gene: 12. The V gene's germline CDR1 is SGHNT and CDR2 YENEEA. CDR3 in amino acids: CASSLGLWEGEGETQYF. The CDR3 nucleotides are TGTGCCAGCAGCTTAGGGCTATGGGAGGGCGAGGGAGAGACCCAGTACTTC.

This rearrangement joins TRBV19 to TRBJ1-5; TRBD1 is a possible D gene (5 bases). Between the trimmed V and J ends, which lost 4 bases and 5 bases, there was a span of 24 bases. CDR3 size: 18 residues. The germline gives CDR1 LNHDA, CDR2 SQIVND (reference sequence). The CDR3 DNA is TGTGCCAGTAGTAGCTACCCCTCAGGGACGGAGGAGTATCAGCCCCAGCATTTT. It codes for CASSSYPSGTEEYQPQHF.

This clonotype was counted a single time. J is TRBJ1-1 and V is TRBV7-6; D gene unclear. Germline V lookup: CDR1 SGHVS, CDR2 FNYEAQ. The CDR3 runs 15 residues. Deletions cut 3 bases from V and 4 bases from J, with 15 bases between. The CDR3 DNA reads as TGTGCCAGCAGCTTGGAAAGGATGGTACGCACTGAAGCTTTCTTT. As protein: CASSLERMVRTEAFF.

This clonotype was seen many times. This CDR3 reads CASSPSDGELFF. CDR3 in DNA: TGCGCCAGCAGCCCGTCGGATGGGGAGCTGTTTTTT. The chain recombines TRBV4-3 with TRBJ2-2; D gene uncertain. CDR3 length: 12 amino acids. V dropped 4 bases and J dropped 8 bases, with 8 bases sitting between them. Germline V lookup: CDR1 LGHNA, CDR2 YSLEER.

The sample holds many counts of this clonotype. CDR3 loop: CASSVDGSNQPQHF. In DNA form, the CDR3 reads TGTGCCAGCAGCGTAGACGGGAGTAATCAGCCCCAGCATTTT. V is TRBV9 and J is TRBJ1-5; D not resolved. Germline CDR1 reads SGDLS; CDR2 reads YYNGEE. V lost 0 bases, J lost 4 bases, and 8 bases lay in between. This CDR3 is built from 14 residues.

This clonotype was found a few times. This chain links TRBV7-9 with TRBJ2-7, with a tentative D call TRBD1 (6 bases). V lost 5 bases to trimming and J lost 4 bases, with 15 bases between them. Per the germline V gene, CDR1 is SEHNR and CDR2 is FQNEAQ (reference sequence). The length of the CDR3 is 14 residues. The CDR3 protein is CASSELRGGYEQYF. The CDR3 DNA reads TGTGCCAGCAGCGAGCTTAGAGGGGGTTACGAGCAGTACTTC.

This clonotype has a handful of counts. The chain recombines TRBV5-4 with TRBJ2-7; no reliable D call. The germline V and J ends were trimmed by 4 bases and 5 bases, with 13 bases remaining between them. The CDR3 is 13 residues long. Germline CDR1 is SGHNT and CDR2 is YYREEE (reference sequence). The CDR3 region is CASSPGSLDEQYF. CDR3 in DNA: TGTGCCAGCAGCCCGGGCTCTCTAGACGAGCAGTACTTC.

The V and J genes are TRBV4-2 and TRBJ2-2; 8 nucleotides match TRBD1. The CDR3 totals 16 residues. The germline V gene has CDR1 LGHNA and CDR2 YNFKEQ. The V gene end was trimmed by 4 bases and the J gene end by 3 bases; junction bases not matched to a gene: 7. CDR3: CASSLEDRAYTGELFF. The CDR3 DNA follows: TGTGCCAGCAGCCTGGAGGACAGGGCATACACCGGGGAGCTGTTTTTT.

The genes are TRBV6-2 or TRBV6-3 and TRBJ2-1; 9 bases map to TRBD2. Germline V gene data show CDR1 as MNHEY and CDR2 as SVGEGT. There are 16 residues in the CDR3. V dropped 2 bases and J dropped 5; count of bases not matched to a gene: 7. The CDR3 reads CASSYGGRDPNNEQFF. DNA of the CDR3: TGTGCCAGCAGTTACGGCGGGAGGGATCCCAACAATGAGCAGTTCTTC.

This clonotype was observed at least ten times. The V gene is TRBV7-9, the J gene TRBJ2-7; D is unresolved. CDR3 length: 16 amino acids. The V gene lost 1 base and the J gene lost 4 bases, with 17 bases spanning the gap. Germline values: CDR1 SEHNR, CDR2 FQNEAQ (reference sequence). The CDR3 region has the DNA TGTGCCAGCAGCTTAGGCTGGGAACGGACCGTATACGAGCAGTACTTC. This encodes CASSLGWERTVYEQYF. The variable domain in full, completed from reference TRBV7-9 and TRBJ2-7, reads DTGVSQNPRHKITKRGQNVTFRCDPISEHNRLYWYRQTLGQGPEFLTYFQNEAQLEKSRLLSDRFSAERPKGSFSTLEIQRTEQGDSAMYLCASSLGWERTVYEQYFGPGTRLTVT.

This clonotype has a handful of counts. Given a much more abundant clone one base away, this may be a read error. This chain uses TRBV6-4 with TRBJ2-3; D is possibly TRBD2 (6 bases). The germline V gene has CDR1 MRHNA and CDR2 SNTAGT. The CDR3 is 14 amino acids. V was pared by 8 bases and J by 0 bases, with 12 bases between. In DNA, the CDR3 is TGTGCCAGCGGCTCCGGGACTAGCACAGATACGCAGTATTTT. Translating it yields CASGSGTSTDTQYF.

This clonotype was picked up a small number of times. The chain employs TRBV6-2 or TRBV6-3 and TRBJ2-1; tentative D call: TRBD2 (6 bases). V gave up 10 bases and J gave up 6 bases, with 19 bases separating them. CDR1 and CDR2 from the germline V gene are MNHEY and SVGEGT. This CDR3 is built from 14 residues. The CDR3 region is CATGRGTLANEQFF. As DNA, the CDR3 is TGTGCCACCGGGAGAGGGACCCTGGCCAATGAGCAGTTCTTC.

The genes are TRBV5-1 and TRBJ2-1; D is perhaps TRBD1 or TRBD2 (5 bases each). The CDR3 contains 15 residues. V lost 0 bases to trimming and J lost 6 bases, with 13 bases between them. Germline CDR1 reads SGHRS; CDR2 reads YFSETQ. The CDR3 is CASSLDPGASNEQFF. The CDR3 nucleotides read TGCGCCAGCAGCTTGGACCCCGGGGCCTCCAATGAGCAGTTCTTC.

This clonotype was found a few times. The gene calls are TRBV7-9 and TRBJ2-7; TRBD2 agrees at 7 bases. CDR1 SEHNR and CDR2 FQNEAQ come from the germline V gene (reference sequence). The CDR3 totals 18 residues. V shed 5 bases and J 3 bases; nucleotides not matched to a gene: 19. CDR3 sequence reads: CASSQDAGVSGMVYEQYF. As DNA, the CDR3 is TGTGCCAGCAGCCAAGATGCGGGAGTCTCTGGTATGGTCTACGAGCAGTACTTC.

This clonotype showed up many times. This chain connects TRBV7-9 to TRBJ2-7; 7 nucleotides agree with TRBD2. Losses at the gene ends were 5 bases for V and 3 bases for J; bases not matched to a gene: 4. Germline values: CDR1 SEHNR, CDR2 FQNEAQ (reference sequence). The CDR3 length is 13 residues. CDR3 sequence (DNA): TGTGCCAGCAGCCCCGGGACTATCTACGAGCAGTACTTC. Translation gives CASSPGTIYEQYF. The full variable domain, rest sourced from reference TRBV7-9 and TRBJ2-7, is DTGVSQNPRHKITKRGQNVTFRCDPISEHNRLYWYRQTLGQGPEFLTYFQNEAQLEKSRLLSDRFSAERPKGSFSTLEIQRTEQGDSAMYLCASSPGTIYEQYFGPGTRLTVT.

This clonotype showed up just a few times. This chain joins TRBV5-1 and TRBJ2-7; D assignment may be TRBD1 or TRBD2 (5 bases each). CDR3 length equals 16 residues. CDR1 and CDR2 from the germline V gene are SGHRS and YFSETQ. The V gene lost 4 bases and the J gene lost 2 bases, with 19 bases spanning the gap. As DNA, the CDR3 is TGCGCCAGCAGCCCGCAACCCCGGGACCAGCCCTACGAGCAGTACTTC. Translating gives CASSPQPRDQPYEQYF.

This clonotype occurred a few times. The chain uses TRBV20-1 and TRBJ2-6, with TRBD2 as a possible D gene (5 bases). The germline V gene has CDR1 DFQATT and CDR2 SNEGSKA (reference sequence). CDR3 length: 16 residues. V lost 5 bases to trimming and J lost 0 bases, with 14 bases between them. In DNA form, the CDR3 reads TGCAGTGCTCCCACCGGGGTTTTCTCTGGGGCCAACGTCCTGACTTTC. This codes for CSAPTGVFSGANVLTF.